In its sample, the clone carrying this T cell receptor (beta chain) was seen a few times. The entry originates in a study of T-cell memory formation after mild COVID-19. TCRdb passed the 5' RACE reads through MiXCR, listing each CDR3 protein once. The sample holds roughly 450,000 distinct CDR3 sequences, about 18% seen once. The sequenced material came from PBMCs or a T cell subset sorted from them (not recorded which). This clonotype originated in an adult woman who had mild COVID-19 (a few samples of this study predate the infection). Cell type and time point are not known.

In DNA, the CDR3 is TGTGCCAGCAGCATCCTAGCGGGAGTCGAGCAGTACTTC. This sequence encodes CASSILAGVEQYF. The genes are TRBV6-7 and TRBJ2-7; 10 nucleotides align to TRBD2. TRBV6-7 is an open reading frame, and its role is uncertain. V lost 6 bases to trimming and J lost 6 bases; unmatched junction nucleotides: 5. The CDR3 extends over 13 amino acids.